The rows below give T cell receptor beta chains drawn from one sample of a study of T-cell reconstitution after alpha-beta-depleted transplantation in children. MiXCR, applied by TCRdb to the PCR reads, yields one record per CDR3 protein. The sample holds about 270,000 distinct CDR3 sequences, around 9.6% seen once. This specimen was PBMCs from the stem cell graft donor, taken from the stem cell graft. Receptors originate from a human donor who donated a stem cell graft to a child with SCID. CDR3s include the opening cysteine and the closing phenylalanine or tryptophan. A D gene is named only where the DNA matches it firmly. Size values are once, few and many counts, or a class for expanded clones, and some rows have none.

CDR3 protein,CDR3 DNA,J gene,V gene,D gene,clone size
CADVRGPPFTDTQYF,TGTGCCGACGTAAGGGGACCGCCATTCACAGATACGCAGTATTTT,TRBJ2-3,TRBV2,-,-
CSAPTSGGDLGEQFF,TGCAGTGCTCCGACTAGCGGGGGGGACCTTGGGGAGCAGTTCTTC,TRBJ2-1,TRBV20-1,TRBD2,-
CASSQGLATGELFF,TGTGCCAGCAGCCAAGGGCTAGCTACCGGGGAGCTGTTTTTT,TRBJ2-2,TRBV3-1,-,-
CAISGGGPATNEKLFF,TGTGCCATCAGTGGCGGGGGACCCGCAACTAATGAAAAACTGTTTTTT,TRBJ1-4,TRBV10-3,-,few
CASSSSMNLRGTNEQFF,TGCGCCAGCAGCTCCTCTATGAACCTGAGAGGGACCAATGAGCAGTTCTTC,TRBJ2-1,TRBV5-1,-,-
CASSLVDWLNTGELFF,TGCGCCAGCAGCTTGGTGGACTGGCTGAACACCGGGGAGCTGTTTTTT,TRBJ2-2,TRBV5-1,-,many
CASSQELGRRAAGELFF,TGTGCCAGCAGCCAAGAATTAGGGCGAAGGGCTGCCGGGGAGCTGTTTTTT,TRBJ2-2,TRBV14,-,many
CASSLVERGSQFF,TGTGCCAGCAGTTTAGTCGAGCGGGGGTCTCAGTTCTTC,TRBJ2-1,TRBV12-3/TRBV12-4,TRBD2,many
CASSHTGGAGTEAFF,TGCGCCAGCAGCCACACAGGGGGCGCGGGCACTGAAGCTTTCTTT,TRBJ1-1,TRBV5-1,TRBD1,-
CASSLLKNEQFF,TGTGCCAGCAGCTTGCTCAAGAATGAGCAGTTCTTC,TRBJ2-1,TRBV5-6,-,-
CASQTGGHNQPQHF,TGTGCTAGTCAGACAGGGGGCCACAATCAGCCCCAGCATTTT,TRBJ1-5,TRBV12-5,TRBD1,-
CAISEYRTGTVSANEKLFF,TGTGCCATCAGTGAGTACCGGACAGGGACGGTCAGCGCAAATGAAAAACTGTTTTTT,TRBJ1-4,TRBV10-3,TRBD1,few
CAISESRQGGQGYSPLHF,TGTGCCATCAGTGAGTCTCGCCAGGGGGGTCAAGGATATTCACCCCTCCACTTT,TRBJ1-6,TRBV10-3,TRBD1,-
CASSLGGGNYNEQFF,TGCGCCAGCAGCTTGGGCGGGGGTAACTACAATGAGCAGTTCTTC,TRBJ2-1,TRBV5-1,TRBD2,many
CASSPLLTRVGNTIYF,TGTGCCAGCAGCCCACTATTGACACGGGTTGGAAACACCATATATTTT,TRBJ1-3,TRBV12-3/TRBV12-4,-,-
CASRDSGQRYNEQFF,TGTGCCAGCAGAGACTCGGGACAACGATACAATGAGCAGTTCTTC,TRBJ2-1,TRBV12-3/TRBV12-4,-,-
CSASPQGLQETQYF,TGCAGTGCCAGCCCACAGGGGTTACAAGAGACCCAGTACTTC,TRBJ2-5,TRBV20-1,TRBD1,-
CASSFTHKNTEAFF,TGTGCCAGCAGTTTCACACACAAGAACACTGAAGCTTTCTTT,TRBJ1-1,TRBV12-3/TRBV12-4,-,few
CASSFFTGTGGTDTQYF,TGTGCCAGCAGTTTTTTCACCGGGACAGGGGGCACAGATACGCAGTATTTT,TRBJ2-3,TRBV12-3/TRBV12-4,TRBD1,many
CASSRIDRTQETQYF,TGTGCCAGCAGCCGTATAGACAGGACTCAAGAGACCCAGTACTTC,TRBJ2-5,TRBV5-6,-,many
CASSSTTGRSSYEQYF,TGTGCCAGCAGTTCAACGACAGGAAGGAGCTCCTACGAGCAGTACTTC,TRBJ2-7,TRBV6-5,-,few
CASSSGFLVDEQYF,TGCGCCAGCAGCTCGGGGTTCTTGGTAGACGAGCAGTACTTC,TRBJ2-7,TRBV5-1,-,few
CASTQVQGNTEAFF,TGTGCCAGCACCCAGGTACAGGGGAACACTGAAGCTTTCTTT,TRBJ1-1,TRBV7-6,-,-
CASSPGQGSEQYF,TGTGCCAGCAGCCCAGGACAGGGATCCGAGCAGTACTTC,TRBJ2-7,TRBV7-9,TRBD1,many
CSARKGRATDTEAFF,TGCAGTGCTAGAAAAGGACGCGCCACAGACACTGAAGCTTTCTTT,TRBJ1-1,TRBV20-1,-,-
CASSVTGGEKLFF,TGTGCCAGCAGCGTAACAGGGGGTGAAAAACTGTTTTTT,TRBJ1-4,TRBV2,TRBD1,many
CASSQAIPTYEQYF,TGTGCCAGCAGCCAAGCAATTCCGACCTACGAGCAGTACTTC,TRBJ2-7,TRBV4-2,-,-
CASSQGTAEAFF,TGTGCCAGCAGCCAGGGGACGGCTGAAGCTTTCTTT,TRBJ1-1,TRBV12-3/TRBV12-4,-,few
CASSLKGRPYF,TGTGCCAGCAGTTTAAAAGGGCGCCCCTACTTC,TRBJ2-7,TRBV12-3/TRBV12-4,-,few
CASSLRARTDTQYF,TGTGCCAGCAGTCTCAGGGCCCGCACAGATACGCAGTATTTT,TRBJ2-3,TRBV5-8,-,-
CASSCHDRGHWNEQFF,TGCGCCAGCAGCTGTCATGACAGGGGGCATTGGAATGAGCAGTTCTTC,TRBJ2-1,TRBV5-1,TRBD1,few
CASSEGTSDLYNEQFF,TGTGCCAGCAGTGAGGGGACTAGTGATTTGTACAATGAGCAGTTCTTC,TRBJ2-1,TRBV6-1,TRBD2,-
CASSFWGTGEDYEQYF,TGTGCCAGCAGCTTTTGGGGGACAGGAGAAGACTACGAGCAGTACTTC,TRBJ2-7,TRBV5-6,TRBD1,-
CASSLRQYYEQYF,TGCGCCAGCAGTTTACGACAATACTACGAGCAGTACTTC,TRBJ2-7,TRBV5-1,-,-
CSASVYEQYF,TGCAGTGCTAGTGTATACGAGCAGTACTTC,TRBJ2-7,TRBV20-1,-,-
CASGTEGPYEQYF,TGTGCCAGCGGTACGGAGGGTCCCTACGAGCAGTACTTC,TRBJ2-7,TRBV2,-,few
CASSLDSPRGSQYF,TGCGCCAGCAGCTTGGACTCCCCCAGAGGGAGCCAGTACTTC,TRBJ2-5,TRBV5-1,-,few
CASSADKTYEQYF,TGCGCCAGCAGCGCCGACAAGACCTACGAGCAGTACTTC,TRBJ2-7,TRBV5-1,-,few
CASRSGTGTQETQYF,TGTGCCAGCAGGTCCGGGACAGGGACTCAAGAGACCCAGTACTTC,TRBJ2-5,TRBV12-3/TRBV12-4,TRBD1,-
CAIRQIGIHEQYF,TGTGCCATCAGGCAGATAGGGATACACGAGCAGTACTTC,TRBJ2-7,TRBV10-3,-,few
CASSDPGQGSYGYTF,TGCGCCAGCAGCGACCCGGGACAGGGGAGCTATGGCTACACCTTC,TRBJ1-2,TRBV5-1,TRBD1,-